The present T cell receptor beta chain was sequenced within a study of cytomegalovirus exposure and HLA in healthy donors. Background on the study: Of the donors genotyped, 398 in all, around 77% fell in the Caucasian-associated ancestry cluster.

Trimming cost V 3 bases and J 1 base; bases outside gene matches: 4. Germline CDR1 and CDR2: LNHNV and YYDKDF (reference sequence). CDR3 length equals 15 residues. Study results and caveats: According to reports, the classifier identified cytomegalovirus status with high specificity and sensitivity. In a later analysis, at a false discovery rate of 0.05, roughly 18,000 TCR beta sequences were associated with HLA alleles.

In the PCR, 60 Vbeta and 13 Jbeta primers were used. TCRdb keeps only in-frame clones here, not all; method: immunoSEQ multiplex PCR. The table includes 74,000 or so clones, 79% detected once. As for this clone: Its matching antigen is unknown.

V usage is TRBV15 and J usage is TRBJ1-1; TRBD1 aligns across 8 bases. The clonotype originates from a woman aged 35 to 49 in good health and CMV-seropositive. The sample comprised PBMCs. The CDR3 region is CATSSTGGSNTEAFF. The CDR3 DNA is TGTGCCACCAGCAGTACAGGGGGATCGAACACTGAAGCTTTCTTT.